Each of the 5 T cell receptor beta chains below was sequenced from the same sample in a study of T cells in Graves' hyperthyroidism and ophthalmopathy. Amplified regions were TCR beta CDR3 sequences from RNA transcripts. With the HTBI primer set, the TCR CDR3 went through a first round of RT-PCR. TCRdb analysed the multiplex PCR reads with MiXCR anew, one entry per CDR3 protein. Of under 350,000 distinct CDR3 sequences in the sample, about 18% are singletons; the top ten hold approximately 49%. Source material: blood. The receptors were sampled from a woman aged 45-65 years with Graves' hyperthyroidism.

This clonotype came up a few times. The CDR3 DNA follows: TGTGCCAGCAGTTATTCACCCGCTGATGAGCAGTTCTTC. Its protein is CASSYSPADEQFF. The chain uses TRBV6-2 or TRBV6-3 and TRBJ2-1; D gene ambiguous. V was clipped by 3 bases and J by 8 bases, with 11 bases between them. Per germline, CDR1 MNHEY and CDR2 SVGEGT. The CDR3 loop spans 13 amino acids.

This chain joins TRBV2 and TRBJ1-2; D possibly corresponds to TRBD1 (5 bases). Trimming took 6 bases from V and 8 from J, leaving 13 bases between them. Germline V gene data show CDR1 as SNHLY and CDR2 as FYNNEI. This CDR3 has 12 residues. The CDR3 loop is CASRRGFRGYTF. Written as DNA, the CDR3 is TGTGCCAGCAGAAGGGGATTTCGAGGCTACACCTTC.

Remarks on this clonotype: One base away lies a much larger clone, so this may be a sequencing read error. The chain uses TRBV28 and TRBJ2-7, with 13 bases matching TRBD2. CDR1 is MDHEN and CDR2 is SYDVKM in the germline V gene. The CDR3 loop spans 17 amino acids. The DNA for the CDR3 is TGTGCCAGCAACCACGGGGGACTAGCGGGGTCCTCCTGCGAGCAGTACTTC. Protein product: CASNHGGLAGSSCEQYF.

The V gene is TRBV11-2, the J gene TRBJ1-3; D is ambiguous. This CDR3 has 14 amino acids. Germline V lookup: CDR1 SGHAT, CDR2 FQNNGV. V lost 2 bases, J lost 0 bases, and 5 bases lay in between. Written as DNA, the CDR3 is TGTGCCAGCAGCTTATTCAGCTCTGGAAACACCATATATTTT. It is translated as CASSLFSSGNTIYF.

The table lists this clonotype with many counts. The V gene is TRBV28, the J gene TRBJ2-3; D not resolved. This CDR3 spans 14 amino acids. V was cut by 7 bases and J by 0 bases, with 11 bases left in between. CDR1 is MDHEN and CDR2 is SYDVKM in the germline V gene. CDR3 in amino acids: CASNKGGSTDTQYF. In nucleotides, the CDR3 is TGTGCCAGCAATAAGGGTGGAAGCACAGATACGCAGTATTTT.